These T cell receptor beta chains were read from a single sample in a study of blood T cell repertoires in COVID-19. Sequencing was performed with immunoSEQ multiplex PCR; in TCRdb, only in-frame clones are kept and a portion is missing. The sample lists a few hundred thousand clones; just under 90% were seen once. Sequencing was carried out using PBMCs or T cells enriched from blood (not recorded which). These receptors all come from a man aged 25 to 45 who had recovered from COVID-19. Both conserved end residues are part of each CDR3. Fields, in order: clone size, J gene, D gene, V gene, CDR3 DNA, CDR3 protein. A D gene is named only where the DNA matches it firmly. Only part of the rows carry a size: once, few, many, or a class if the clone is expanded.

>.|TRBJ2-7|TRBD2|TRBV27
TGTGCCAGCAGTGGCCGACTAGCGGGCGCCTACGAGCAGTACTTC
CASSGRLAGAYEQYF
>few|TRBJ2-7|TRBD2|TRBV19
TGTGCCAGTAGTCCCCTAGCGGGGGCCTACGAGCAGTACTTC
CASSPLAGAYEQYF
>.|TRBJ1-4|.|TRBV5-6
TGTGCCAGCAGCTTGAGACAGAAAGCAACTAATGAAAAACTGTTTTTT
CASSLRQKATNEKLFF
>once|TRBJ1-1|.|TRBV5-4
TGTGCCAGCAGCTTGGTAGACAGGAACACTGAAGCTTTCTTT
CASSLVDRNTEAFF
>.|TRBJ1-1|TRBD1|TRBV6-5
TGTGCCAGCAGTTTCGGCAGGGGGCACACTGAAGCTTTCTTT
CASSFGRGHTEAFF
>.|TRBJ2-7|TRBD2|TRBV4-3
TGCGCCAGCAGCCATGCGGCTAGCGGGGGGCAGTTGGAGCAGTACTTC
CASSHAASGGQLEQYF
>.|TRBJ1-3|TRBD1|TRBV7-9
TGTGCCAGCAGCTTAGCCGAGACAGGGATCGGAAACACCATATATTTT
CASSLAETGIGNTIYF
>.|TRBJ2-2|.|TRBV12-3/TRBV12-4
TGTGCCAGCAGCAACAGGGTTACCGGGGAGCTGTTTTTT
CASSNRVTGELFF
>.|TRBJ1-3|TRBD1|TRBV30
TGTGCCTGGAGTATAAGGACAGGCTCTGGAAACACCATATATTTT
CAWSIRTGSGNTIYF
>.|TRBJ2-5|TRBD2|TRBV4-3
TGCGCCAGCAGCCATAGCGGGGGGTATACCGAGACCCAGTACTTC
CASSHSGGYTETQYF
>.|TRBJ1-6|.|TRBV30
TGTGCCTGGAGTGTTCAGGGTAATTCACCCCTCCACTTT
CAWSVQGNSPLHF
>.|TRBJ2-2|.|TRBV6-2/TRBV6-3
TGTGCCAGCAGTTACTCTGAGGAGAGCACCGGGGAGCTGTTTTTT
CASSYSEESTGELFF
>once|TRBJ1-1|.|TRBV14
TGTGCCAGCAGCCAGACGGGTCGCCTGGCTTTCTTT
CASSQTGRLAFF
>.|TRBJ2-1|TRBD2|TRBV6-5
TGTGCCAGCAGTTACACTAGCGGTTGGGAGAATGAGCAGTTCTTC
CASSYTSGWENEQFF
>.|TRBJ2-2|.|TRBV2
TGTGCCACCACGACCGGGATAAAGGATTCGGCCGGGGAGCTGTTTTTT
CATTTGIKDSAGELFF
>.|TRBJ2-7|TRBD2|TRBV28
TGTGCCAGCAGTCGAGGACTAGCAGGTTACGAGCAGTACTTC
CASSRGLAGYEQYF
>.|TRBJ2-4|.|TRBV4-1
TGCGCCAGCAGCCAAGGAACTGCATCGGTCAAAAACATTCAGTACTTC
CASSQGTASVKNIQYF
>.|TRBJ2-6|.|TRBV21-1
TGTGCCAGCACCAAGGACTTAAAAGGGGCCAACGTCCTGACTTTC
CASTKDLKGANVLTF
>.|TRBJ2-7|.|TRBV6-5
TGTGCCAGCAGCGCGGGGGCCATCTACGAGCAGTACTTC
CASSAGAIYEQYF
>.|TRBJ2-7|.|TRBV21-1
TGTTTAGGACAGGCGAATTCTAACTACGAGCAGTACTTC
CLGQANSNYEQYF
>once|TRBJ2-1|.|TRBV5-5
TGTGCCAGCAGCCCGGACTCGGTGCAGTTCTTC
CASSPDSVQFF
>.|TRBJ2-7|.|TRBV5-1
TGCGCCAGCAGCCCGTTACAGGGCTACGAGCAGTACTTC
CASSPLQGYEQYF
>.|TRBJ2-7|TRBD2|TRBV5-4
TGTGCCAGCGAGGGGTCTAGCGGGTTATCCTACGAGCAGTACTTC
CASEGSSGLSYEQYF
>.|TRBJ2-1|TRBD2|TRBV5-4
TGTGCCAGCAGCTACGGAGCGGGAGCCTCCTACAATGAGCAGTTCTTC
CASSYGAGASYNEQFF